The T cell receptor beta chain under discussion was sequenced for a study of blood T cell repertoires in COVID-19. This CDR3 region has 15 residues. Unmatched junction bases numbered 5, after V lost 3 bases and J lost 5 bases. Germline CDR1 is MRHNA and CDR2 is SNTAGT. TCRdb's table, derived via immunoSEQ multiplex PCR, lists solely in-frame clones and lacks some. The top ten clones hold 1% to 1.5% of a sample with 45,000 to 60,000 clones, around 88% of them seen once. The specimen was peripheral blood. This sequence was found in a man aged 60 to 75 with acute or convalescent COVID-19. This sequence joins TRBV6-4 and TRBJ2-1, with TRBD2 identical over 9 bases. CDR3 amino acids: CASSDVAGADNEQFF. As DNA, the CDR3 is TGTGCCAGCAGTGATGTAGCGGGAGCCGACAATGAGCAGTTCTTC.